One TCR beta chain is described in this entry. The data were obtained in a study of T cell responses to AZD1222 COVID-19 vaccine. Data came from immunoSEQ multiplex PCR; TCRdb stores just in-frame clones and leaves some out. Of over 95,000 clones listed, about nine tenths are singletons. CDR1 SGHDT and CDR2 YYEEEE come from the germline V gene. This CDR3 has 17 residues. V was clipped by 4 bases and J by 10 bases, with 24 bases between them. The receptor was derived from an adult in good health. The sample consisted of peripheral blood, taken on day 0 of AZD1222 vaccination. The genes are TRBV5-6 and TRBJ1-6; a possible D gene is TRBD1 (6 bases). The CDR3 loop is CASSPSSRTGHESPLHF. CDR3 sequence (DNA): TGTGCCAGCAGCCCTTCTAGTCGTACAGGGCATGAGTCACCCCTCCACTTT. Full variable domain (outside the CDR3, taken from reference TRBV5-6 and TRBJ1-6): DAGVTQSPTHLIKTRGQQVTLRCSPKSGHDTVSWYQQALGQGPQFIFQYYEEEERQRGNFPDRFSGHQFPNYSSELNVNALLLGDSALYLCASSPSSRTGHESPLHFGNGTRLTVT.